In its sample, the clone carrying this T cell receptor beta chain was seen a few times. Its antigen is undetermined. The data were obtained in a study of blood T cells in healthy people across ages. Findings and caveats of the study: When one million T cells were used, diversity estimates were thought to be underestimates. A roughly linear fall in TCR beta diversity per million T cells was seen with increasing age.

Next came a second PCR, run for roughly 6 to 11 cycles, which used a sample-barcoded 5' primer along with a J-beta primer mix. TCRdb re-called the 5' RACE reads through MiXCR, storing one row per CDR3 protein. The sample shows 800,000 or so distinct CDR3 sequences, roughly 60% of them seen only once. The sequence was obtained from a man aged 30-40 years in good health. The material sequenced was blood.

CDR3 in DNA: TGTGCCTCCTCGGACAGGGGCAACACAGATACGCAGTATTTT. Translated, it gives CASSDRGNTDTQYF. The chain couples TRBV7-9 to TRBJ2-3; 9 nucleotides match TRBD1. The junction had 8 bases not matched to a gene; V was cut back by 11 bases and J by 2 bases. CDR1 is SEHNR, CDR2 FQNEAQ, per germline (reference sequence). The CDR3 runs to 14 residues.